The next 21 T cell receptor beta chains were all read from a single sample in a study of T cells in Graves' hyperthyroidism and ophthalmopathy. RNA transcripts yielded amplified TCR beta CDR3 regions. Carried out on the TCR CDR3, a first-round RT-PCR used the HTBI primer set. Using its own MiXCR run on the multiplex PCR reads, TCRdb lists one record per CDR3 protein. The table lists hundreds of thousands of distinct CDR3 sequences, around 13% of them singletons. The material sequenced was blood. Receptors originate from a woman aged 25 to 45 with Graves' hyperthyroidism that later progressed to Graves' ophthalmopathy.

This clonotype appeared a few times. The V call is TRBV18, the J call TRBJ2-2; TRBD1 matches 10 bases. CDR3 size: 18 residues. Germline V gene lookup returns CDR1 KGHSH and CDR2 LQKENI. J was trimmed by 0 bases and V by 0 bases; bases with no gene match: 4. CDR3 DNA: TGTGCCAGCTCACCACCCCGACAGGGGGCAGCGAACACCGGGGAGCTGTTTTTT. This encodes CASSPPRQGAANTGELFF.

This sequence joins TRBV24-1 and TRBJ2-7; 9 positions match TRBD1. Germline values: CDR1 KGHDR, CDR2 SFDVKD. The V segment lost 6 bases and the J segment 5 bases; nucleotides outside the gene matches: 4. The CDR3 spans 13 residues. The CDR3 nucleotides are TGTGCCACCAGTAGGGGACAGGGCCACGAGCAGTACTTC. As protein: CATSRGQGHEQYF.

Turning to this clonotype: A much larger clone differs from this one at a single base, so this may be a read error. The rearrangement links TRBV20-1 to TRBJ2-1; D remains unclear. The CDR3 is 16 amino acids. Germline CDR1 DFQATT, CDR2 SNEGSKA (reference sequence). CDR3 in DNA: TGCAGTGCTCTAGTCGAAAGCCTGAGCTCCTACAATGAGCACTTCTTC. Its translation: CSALVESLSSYNEHFF.

Ten or more counts support this clonotype. The J gene is TRBJ1-1, the V gene TRBV27; D is undetermined. The CDR3 totals 15 residues. From germline, CDR1 is MNHEY and CDR2 SMNVEV (reference sequence). Trimming shortened V by 2 bases and J by 6 bases, and 16 bases separated the two germline ends. The DNA for the CDR3 is TGTGCCAGCAGTTTAAGTGTTGAAGGGAGGGCTGAAGCTTTCTTT. The encoded protein is CASSLSVEGRAEAFF.

A remark on this clonotype: A much larger clonotype is one base distant, so this may be a read error. The DNA of the CDR3 is TGTGTCAGCAGTTTGTTTGCGGGGAGTAATGAAAAACTGTTTTTT. Translated, it gives CVSSLFAGSNEKLFF. This chain links TRBV12-3 or TRBV12-4 with TRBJ1-4; D is unclear. CDR3 size: 15 residues.

The V and J genes are TRBV30 and TRBJ2-7, with TRBD2 identical over 7 bases. This CDR3 has 13 residues. CDR1 and CDR2 from the germline V gene are GTSNPN and SVGIG (reference sequence). The V and J ends lost 3 bases and 7 bases, in that order; junction bases with no gene match: 9. The CDR3 spells CAWSSAGAWEQYF. CDR3 in DNA: TGTGCCTGGAGCTCGGCGGGAGCCTGGGAGCAGTACTTC.

The V call is TRBV10-3, the J call TRBJ2-2; a weak D match, TRBD1 (6 bases). Germline V CDR1 and CDR2: ENHRY, SYGVKD. The CDR3 is 15 amino acids. The V and J ends lost 2 bases and 3 bases respectively, with 10 bases between them. Here the CDR3 DNA reads TGTGCCATCAGTGAGCGGGACACCTACACCGGGGAGCTGTTTTTT. Protein: CAISERDTYTGELFF.

This clonotype was seen ten or more times. The rearrangement uses TRBV30 and TRBJ1-4, with a tentative D call TRBD1 (5 bases). The germline gives CDR1 GTSNPN, CDR2 SVGIG (reference sequence). The CDR3 has 13 amino acids. The V end lost 4 bases, the J end lost 8 bases, and 14 bases lay between the germline ends. The chain's CDR3 is CAWTPGGYEKLFF. In nucleotides, the CDR3 is TGTGCCTGGACCCCCGGGGGTTACGAAAAACTGTTTTTT.

The chain is built from TRBV4-1 and TRBJ2-1; D possibly uses TRBD1 or TRBD2 (5 bases each). CDR3 length: 16 residues. Trimming left V 5 bases short and J 10 bases short, with 24 bases between. Germline values: CDR1 MGHRA, CDR2 YSYEKL. CDR3 loop: CASSSWDYDCEGEQFF. CDR3 in DNA: TGCGCCAGCAGCTCGTGGGATTACGACTGCGAGGGGGAGCAGTTCTTC.

This clonotype has only a few counts. V and J are TRBV7-9 and TRBJ2-1, with a possible D match to TRBD2 (5 bases). The CDR3 extends over 15 amino acids. V shed 4 bases and J shed 0 bases, with 10 bases lying between them. Germline-derived CDR1 and CDR2 are SEHNR and FQNEAQ (reference sequence). CDR3 in DNA: TGTGCCAGCAGCTGGTGGGAGAGCTCCTACAATGAGCAGTTCTTC. It translates to CASSWWESSYNEQFF.

This clonotype has more than one count but fewer than ten. The chain carries TRBV13 and TRBJ1-2, with 12 bases that match TRBD1. Looked up from germline, CDR1 is PRHDT and CDR2 is FYEKMQ (reference sequence). The CDR3 consists of 17 residues. With 4 bases clipped from V and 7 bases from J, the junction kept 13 bases outside the gene matches. The DNA of the CDR3 is TGTGCCAGCAGCTGGGGGGAATCGGGACAGGGGGCAAGTGGCTACACCTTC. Translated: CASSWGESGQGASGYTF.

This clonotype has a count of ten or more. The chain carries TRBV30 and TRBJ1-1; D perhaps matches TRBD1 (6 bases). The CDR3 has 15 amino acids. The V end lost 4 bases, the J end lost 1 base, and 16 bases lay between the germline ends. CDR1 is GTSNPN and CDR2 is SVGIG in the germline V gene (reference sequence). Here the CDR3 reads CAWTPSRGENTEAFF. CDR3 nucleotides: TGTGCCTGGACCCCCTCCAGGGGCGAGAACACTGAAGCTTTCTTT.

This clonotype was counted between two and nine times. The rearrangement joins TRBV14 to TRBJ2-3, with D uncertain. The CDR3 loop spans 13 amino acids. V was trimmed by 6 bases and J by 5 bases, leaving 12 bases between them. The germline V gene has CDR1 SGHDN and CDR2 FVKESK. CDR3 sequence reads: CASSRLERDTQYF. CDR3 in DNA: TGTGCCAGCAGTCGTCTAGAAAGAGATACGCAGTATTTT.

J is TRBJ2-5 and V is TRBV7-9, with 8 positions matching TRBD1. The junction had 15 bases not matched to a gene; V was cut back by 3 bases and J by 9 bases. The CDR3 extends over 16 amino acids. CDR1 and CDR2 (germline): SEHNR, FQNEAQ (reference sequence). CDR3 sequence reads: CASSFQDREGDRAQYF. The CDR3 DNA reads TGTGCCAGCAGCTTTCAGGACAGGGAAGGGGACCGGGCCCAGTACTTC.

This clonotype was recorded at least ten times. J is TRBJ2-7 and V is TRBV24-1; 7 bases are a match to TRBD1. This CDR3 comprises 14 residues. Germline values: CDR1 KGHDR, CDR2 SFDVKD. The trim removed 6 bases at V and 3 bases at J, leaving 7 bases unmatched. CDR3 nucleotide sequence: TGTGCCACCAGTCCGACAGGGCGAGGCTACGAGCAGTACTTC. Translation gives CATSPTGRGYEQYF.

This clonotype has more than one count but fewer than ten. This chain joins TRBV6-5 and TRBJ1-5; D ambiguous. Germline values: CDR1 MNHEY, CDR2 SVGAGI. V was cut by 2 bases and J by 4 bases, with 12 bases left in between. The CDR3 loop spans 15 amino acids. CDR3 nucleotide sequence: TGTGCCAGCAGTTACAAGGGAGGTGAGAATCAGCCCCAGCATTTT. Residues: CASSYKGGENQPQHF.

The chain joins TRBV9 to TRBJ1-4; D perhaps matches TRBD1 (6 bases). CDR3 length: 13 amino acids. V lost 6 bases to trimming and J lost 7 bases, with 13 bases between them. Germline lookup yields CDR1 SGDLS and CDR2 YYNGEE. This CDR3 is CASTGGGGEKLFF. In DNA form, the CDR3 reads TGTGCCAGCACCGGAGGGGGAGGTGAAAAACTGTTTTTT. Using reference TRBV9 and TRBJ1-4 for the parts outside the CDR3, the full variable domain is DSGVTQTPKHLITATGQRVTLRCSPRSGDLSVYWYQQSLDQGLQFLIQYYNGEERAKGNILERFSAQQFPDLHSELNLSSLELGDSALYFCASTGGGGEKLFFGSGTQLSVL.

This clonotype was counted between two and nine times. The J gene is TRBJ2-3, the V gene TRBV7-3; 11 bases line up with TRBD2. The CDR3 covers 16 residues. Germline lookup yields CDR1 SGHTA and CDR2 FQGTGA. Trimming took 6 bases from V and 5 from J; bases not matched to a gene: 10. CDR3 bases: TGTGCCAGCAGGCCAGGGTTAGCGGGAGGGGGAGATACGCAGTATTTT. Its translation is CASRPGLAGGGDTQYF.

This clonotype was detected only a few times. V gene TRBV4-3 combines with J gene TRBJ2-1; D gene unclear. Trimming removed 0 bases at V and 5 bases at J, with 11 bases between. The CDR3 is 15 residues long. Germline loops: CDR1 LGHNA, CDR2 YSLEER. The CDR3: CASSQDWAGNNEQFF. DNA of the CDR3: TGCGCCAGCAGCCAAGATTGGGCAGGCAACAATGAGCAGTTCTTC.

Many counts were recorded for this clonotype. The chain combines TRBV3-1 with TRBJ2-2; no reliable D call. Germline loops: CDR1 LGHDT, CDR2 YNNKEL (reference sequence). The ends were cut back, 4 bases at V and 4 bases at J, with 13 bases in the middle. The CDR3 has 15 residues. CDR3 region: CASSPTWVATGELFF. The CDR3 DNA is TGTGCCAGCAGCCCGACATGGGTGGCCACCGGGGAGCTGTTTTTT.

This clonotype was recorded at least ten times. The rearrangement links TRBV7-2 to TRBJ2-2; tentatively, D is TRBD1 (5 bases). CDR3 length equals 16 residues. Germline CDR1 SGHTA, CDR2 FQGNSA. V was clipped by 5 bases and J by 5 bases, with 18 bases between them. CDR3 coding DNA: TGTGCCAGCAGCCAGCAGGGTAGAATGGTAACCGGGGAGCTGTTTTTT. This sequence encodes CASSQQGRMVTGELFF. Based on the CDR3 plus reference TRBV7-2 and TRBJ2-2, the full variable domain is GAGVSQSPSNKVTEKGKDVELRCDPISGHTALYWYRQSLGQGLEFLIYFQGNSAPDKSGLPSDRFSAERTGGSVSTLTIQRTQQEDSAVYLCASSQQGRMVTGELFFGEGSRLTVL.